This TCR beta chain was retrieved from a study of T cells in Graves' hyperthyroidism and ophthalmopathy. The CDR3 is 15 amino acids. V dropped 3 bases and J dropped 0 bases, with 9 bases sitting between them. Looked up from germline, CDR1 is SEHNR and CDR2 is FQNEAQ (reference sequence). Amplified TCR beta CDR3 regions derived from RNA transcripts. HTBI primers were the set used in a first-round RT-PCR of the TCR CDR3. Via MiXCR, TCRdb re-called the multiplex PCR reads, giving one row per CDR3 protein. The table lists hundreds of thousands of distinct CDR3 sequences, just under 45% of them singletons, with 6.5% to 9% in the top ten. This clonotype was observed a handful of times.

V and J are TRBV7-9 and TRBJ1-3; no definite D call. The TCR originated in an adult man with Graves' disease, either hyperthyroidism or ophthalmopathy (not recorded which). Sequencing was done on a sample of peripheral blood or thyroid tissue (not recorded which). CDR3 protein: CASSFGIPSGNTIYF. CDR3 in DNA: TGTGCCAGCAGCTTCGGGATACCCTCTGGAAACACCATATATTTT.